This TCR beta chain was found in a study of blood T cell repertoires in COVID-19. Repertoires were generated with immunoSEQ multiplex PCR, while TCRdb's copy carries only in-frame clones and drops some. The sample carries 490,000 or so clones, roughly 90% recorded once. Germline V lookup: CDR1 MGHRA, CDR2 YSYEKL. V gave up 1 base and J gave up 6 bases; unmatched junction bases: 14. The CDR3 contains 17 residues. Each recovered donor of Cohort 3 presented with two negative PCRs, clearance, or symptom resolution. Sequencing was done on a sample of PBMCs or T cells enriched from blood (not recorded which). V usage is TRBV4-1 and J usage is TRBJ2-7; 8 bases match TRBD1. This receptor was obtained from a woman between 35 and 50 years old who had recovered from COVID-19. CDR3 in amino acids: CASSQVSWGRGRLEQYF. For the CDR3, the DNA is TGCGCCAGCAGCCAAGTAAGCTGGGGCAGGGGGCGCCTCGAGCAGTACTTC.